The sequence of this TCR beta chain was determined in a study of blood T cell repertoires in COVID-19. Whole-study context: Whether acute or convalescent, the COVID-19 samples came from the United States, Italy and Spain. In each case, the material was cDNA or gDNA derived from T cells, B-cell-depleted T cells, or PBMCs.

Authors' analysis steps: Counts of nucleated cells, estimated from reference gene primer amplification, were obtained. Measured with immunoSEQ multiplex PCR; TCRdb has only the in-frame clones, and not every one. V, J and clone size are those of that table, while D and trimming were read from the DNA. The sample lists tens of thousands of clones, 77% seen once, with about 45% in the top ten. The V and J ends lost 6 bases and 5 bases respectively, with 20 bases between them. Looked up from germline, CDR1 is MNHEY and CDR2 is SVGAGI. This CDR3 comprises 15 residues. Sequenced material: peripheral blood. V is TRBV6-5 and J is TRBJ2-7; possible D gene TRBD2, 6 bases. The clonotype was recovered from an older man with active or convalescent COVID-19. The DNA of the CDR3 is TGTGCCAGCAGCTCTCAGGGACTCCAACGGGACGAGCAGTACTTC. This codes for CASSSQGLQRDEQYF.